Listed below are T cell receptor beta chains from one sample, sequenced in a study of shared clonotypes between healthy human individuals. The data were produced by immunoSEQ multiplex PCR, yet TCRdb's version contains in-frame clones alone and is incomplete. This sample has about 2.3 million clones; around 92% occur once, and the top ten carry about 0.36%. The sequencing input was naive CD4+ T cells from PBMCs. The receptor set was obtained from a man between 18 and 29 years old in good health. Some clones in this sample may be carry-over from other donors' samples. CDR3s include the opening cysteine and the closing phenylalanine or tryptophan. A D gene is named only where the DNA matches it firmly. Size is stated for part of the rows, as once, few or many counts, or as a class when the clone is expanded.

clone size	V gene	J gene	D gene	CDR3 DNA	CDR3 protein
NA	TRBV7-2	TRBJ1-1	NA	TGTGCCAGCAGCTTCCCTATGGGACGGCGGAACACTGAAGCTTTCTTT	CASSFPMGRRNTEAFF
NA	TRBV6-1	TRBJ1-1	NA	TGTGCCAGCAGTTGGGGCGGTCACACTGAAGCTTTCTTT	CASSWGGHTEAFF
NA	TRBV27	TRBJ2-7	TRBD2	TGTGCCAGCAGTCCCCGCCCCCGACTAGCGGGGAGGACACTACCCTACGAGCAGTACTTC	CASSPRPRLAGRTLPYEQYF
NA	TRBV5-4	TRBJ1-1	NA	TGTGCCAGCAGCTTGGTAACACAGATGGGTGCTGAAGCTTTCTTT	CASSLVTQMGAEAFF
NA	TRBV28	TRBJ2-7	NA	TGTGCCAGCAAGGGCCAAAGAGGGCAGTACTTC	CASKGQRGQYF
NA	TRBV5-4	TRBJ2-7	TRBD1	TGTGCCAGCAGCCAGGACAGGGTAGGCCACGAGCAGTACTTC	CASSQDRVGHEQYF
NA	TRBV4-2	TRBJ1-3	NA	TGTGCCAGCAGCCAAGACAGGGGCGCTGGAAACACCATATATTTT	CASSQDRGAGNTIYF
once	TRBV19	TRBJ1-5	NA	TGTGCCAGTAGGGGGCACCCTAGCAATCAGCCCCAGCATTTT	CASRGHPSNQPQHF
NA	TRBV5-5	TRBJ2-5	TRBD1	TGTGCCAGCACCCACCAGACAGGGGGCCAGGAGACCCAGTACTTC	CASTHQTGGQETQYF
NA	TRBV11-2	TRBJ1-2	TRBD1	TGTGCCAGCAGCTTTATTGGACAGGGGGAAGGCTACACCTTC	CASSFIGQGEGYTF
NA	TRBV29-1	TRBJ1-2	NA	TGCAGCGTTGTCAGGGACTATGGCTACACCTTC	CSVVRDYGYTF
NA	TRBV2	TRBJ2-5	NA	TGTGCCAGCAGTGAGGTAGAGACCCAGTACTTC	CASSEVETQYF
NA	TRBV7-2	TRBJ2-7	TRBD1	TGTGCCAGCAGCCCCACAGGGGGTCGAACCTACGAGCAGTACTTC	CASSPTGGRTYEQYF
NA	TRBV7-6	TRBJ2-7	TRBD2	TGTGCCAGCAGCTTAGGGTGGGCTAGCGGGAGTGTGTACGAGCAGTACTTC	CASSLGWASGSVYEQYF
NA	TRBV9	TRBJ1-5	NA	TGTGCCAGCAGCGTAGCCCGCCCCCAGCATTTT	CASSVARPQHF
NA	TRBV10-2	TRBJ2-7	TRBD2	TGCGCCAGCAACTCGGCCCGGGACTACCGCTCCTACGGGCAGTACTTC	CASNSARDYRSYGQYF
NA	TRBV7-8	TRBJ1-1	NA	TGTGCCAGCATACCAGGGTTGCGAACTGAAGCTTTCTTT	CASIPGLRTEAFF
few	TRBV28	TRBJ1-2	TRBD1	TGTGCCAGCAGTGGAGGACAGGGGTCCTATGGCTACACCTTC	CASSGGQGSYGYTF